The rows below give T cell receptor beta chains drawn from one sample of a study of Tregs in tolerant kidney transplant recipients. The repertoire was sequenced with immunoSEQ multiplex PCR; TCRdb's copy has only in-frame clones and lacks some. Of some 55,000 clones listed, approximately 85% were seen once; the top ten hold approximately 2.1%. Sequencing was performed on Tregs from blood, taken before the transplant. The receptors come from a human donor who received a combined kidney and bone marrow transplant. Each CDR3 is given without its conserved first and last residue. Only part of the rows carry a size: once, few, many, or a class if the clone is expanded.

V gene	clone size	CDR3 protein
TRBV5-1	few	ASSPRTGGNTGELF
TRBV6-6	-	ASSYPSGGHTGELF
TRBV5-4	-	ASSPFGTGGVGGYT
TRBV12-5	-	ASGLRTGKFSYNEQF
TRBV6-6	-	ASSFQTGGLIQY
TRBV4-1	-	ASSQESLAGVGTGELF
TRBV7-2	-	ASSLDVSRSTEAF
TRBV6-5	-	ASSYQGNYGYT
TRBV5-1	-	ASSPDGGRAYEQY
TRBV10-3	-	AISAKTEAYEQY
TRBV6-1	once	ASSEGPFNQPQH
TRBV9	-	ASSGPRQGGPGNTIY
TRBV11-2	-	ASSLDGRQLNEQY
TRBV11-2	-	ASSPGVAAVETQY
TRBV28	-	ASSSNDRSYGYT
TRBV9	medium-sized	ASSVDAENYGYT
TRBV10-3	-	AITETGRHYGYT
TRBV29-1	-	SVARDRNYEQY
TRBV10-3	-	AISRDGDYGYT
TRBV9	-	ASSGGRGTDTQY
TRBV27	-	ASGGSSGNTIY
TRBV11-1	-	ASAAGGPTDTQY
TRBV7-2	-	ASSLVVGTRANYGYT
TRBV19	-	ASSWTGGAGSEKLF
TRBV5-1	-	ASSLSGVNTGELF
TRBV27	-	ASSSWTAYNEQF
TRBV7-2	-	ASSFDGQYGYT
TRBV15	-	ATSRDLTARNEKLF
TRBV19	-	ASSIIWGSGFGTTEAF
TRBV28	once	ASSLPPLEPQH
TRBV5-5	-	ASSLLQRIDTEAF
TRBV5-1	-	ASSPRTGNTGELF
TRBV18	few	ASSPISGVGAF
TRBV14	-	ASSQSQGAFYNEQF
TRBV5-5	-	ASSLVSHSGNTIY
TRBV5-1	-	ASSWDLVGETQY
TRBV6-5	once	ASSYGTGNSPLH